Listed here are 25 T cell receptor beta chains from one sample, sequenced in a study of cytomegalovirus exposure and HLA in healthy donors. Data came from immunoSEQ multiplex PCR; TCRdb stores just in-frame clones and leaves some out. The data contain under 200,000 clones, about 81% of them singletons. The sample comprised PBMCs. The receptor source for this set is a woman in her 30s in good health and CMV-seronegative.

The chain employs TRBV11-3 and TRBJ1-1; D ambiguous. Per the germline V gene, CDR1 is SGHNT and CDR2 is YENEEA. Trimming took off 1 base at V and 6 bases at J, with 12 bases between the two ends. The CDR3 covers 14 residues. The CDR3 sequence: CASSLGRGGAEAFF. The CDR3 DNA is TGTGCCAGCAGCTTAGGGCGGGGAGGCGCTGAAGCTTTCTTT.

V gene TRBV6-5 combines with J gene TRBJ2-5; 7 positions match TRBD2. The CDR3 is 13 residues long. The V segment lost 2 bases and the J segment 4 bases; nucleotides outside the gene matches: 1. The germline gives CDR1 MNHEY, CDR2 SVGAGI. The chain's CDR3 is CASSYGLGETQYF. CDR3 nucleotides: TGTGCCAGCAGTTACGGACTAGGAGAGACCCAGTACTTC.

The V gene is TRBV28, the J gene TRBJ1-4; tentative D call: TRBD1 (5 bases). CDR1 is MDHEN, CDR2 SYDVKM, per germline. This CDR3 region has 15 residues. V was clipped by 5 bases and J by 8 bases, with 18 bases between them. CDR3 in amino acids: CASSRQGGEKEKLFF. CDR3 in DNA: TGTGCCAGCAGTCGCCAGGGAGGAGAAAAGGAAAAACTGTTTTTT.

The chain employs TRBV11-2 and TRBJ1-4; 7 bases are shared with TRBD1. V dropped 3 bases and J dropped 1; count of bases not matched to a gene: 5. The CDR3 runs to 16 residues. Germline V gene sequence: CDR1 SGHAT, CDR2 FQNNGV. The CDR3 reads CASSFEGAVTNEKLFF. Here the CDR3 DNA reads TGTGCCAGCAGCTTTGAGGGGGCGGTAACTAATGAAAAACTGTTTTTT.

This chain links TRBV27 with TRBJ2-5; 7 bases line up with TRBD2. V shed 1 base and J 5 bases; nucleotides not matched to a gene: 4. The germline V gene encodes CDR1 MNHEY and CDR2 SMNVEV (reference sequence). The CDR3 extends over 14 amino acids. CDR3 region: CASSLLAGEETQYF. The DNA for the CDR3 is TGTGCCAGCAGTTTATTGGCGGGAGAGGAGACCCAGTACTTC.

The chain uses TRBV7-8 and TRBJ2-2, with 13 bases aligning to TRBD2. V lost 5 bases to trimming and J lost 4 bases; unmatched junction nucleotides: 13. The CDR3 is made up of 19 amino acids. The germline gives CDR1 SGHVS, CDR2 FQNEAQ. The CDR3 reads CASSLRGTSGARVTGELFF. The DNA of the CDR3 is TGTGCCAGCAGCCTCAGGGGGACTAGCGGGGCTCGGGTCACCGGGGAGCTGTTTTTT. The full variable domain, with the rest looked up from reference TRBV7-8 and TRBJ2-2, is GAGVSQSPRYKVAKRGQDVALRCDPISGHVSLFWYQQALGQGPEFLTYFQNEAQLDKSGLPSDRFFAERPEGSVSTLKIQRTQQEDSAVYLCASSLRGTSGARVTGELFFGEGSRLTVL.

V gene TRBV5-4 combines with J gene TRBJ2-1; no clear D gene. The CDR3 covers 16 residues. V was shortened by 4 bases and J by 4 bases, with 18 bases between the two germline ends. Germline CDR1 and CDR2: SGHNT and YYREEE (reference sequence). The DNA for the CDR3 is TGTGCCAGCAGCCCCTTTTGGCAGGATAATTACAATGAGCAGTTCTTC. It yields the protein CASSPFWQDNYNEQFF.

In DNA form, the CDR3 reads TGTGCCAGCACCTCACCACAGGTTTCTAACTATGGCTACACCTTC. Encoded protein: CASTSPQVSNYGYTF. The chain links TRBV28 to TRBJ1-2; weak D call: TRBD1 (5 bases). Germline V gene sequence: CDR1 MDHEN, CDR2 SYDVKM. The CDR3 runs to 15 residues. Trimming took off 7 bases at V and 0 bases at J, with 15 bases between the two ends.

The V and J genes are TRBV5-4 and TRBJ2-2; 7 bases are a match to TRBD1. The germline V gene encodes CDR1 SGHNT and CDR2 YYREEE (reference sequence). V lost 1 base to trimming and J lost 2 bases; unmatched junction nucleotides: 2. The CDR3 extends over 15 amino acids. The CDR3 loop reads CASSLRDRNTGELFF. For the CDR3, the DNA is TGTGCCAGCAGCTTGAGGGACAGAAACACCGGGGAGCTGTTTTTT. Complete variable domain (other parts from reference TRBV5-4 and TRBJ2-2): ETGVTQSPTHLIKTRGQQVTLRCSSQSGHNTVSWYQQALGQGPQFIFQYYREEENGRGNFPPRFSGLQFPNYSSELNVNALELDDSALYLCASSLRDRNTGELFFGEGSRLTVL.

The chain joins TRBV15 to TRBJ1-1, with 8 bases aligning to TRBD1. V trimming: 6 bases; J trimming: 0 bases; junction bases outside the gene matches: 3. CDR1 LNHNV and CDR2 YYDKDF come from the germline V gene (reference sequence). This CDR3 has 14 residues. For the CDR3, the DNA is TGTGCCACCAGAGCGACAGGGGTGAACACTGAAGCTTTCTTT. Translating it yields CATRATGVNTEAFF.

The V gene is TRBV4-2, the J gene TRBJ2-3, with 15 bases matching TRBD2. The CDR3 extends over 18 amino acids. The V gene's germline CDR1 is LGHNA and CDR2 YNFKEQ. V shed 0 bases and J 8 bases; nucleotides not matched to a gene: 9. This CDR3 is CASSQDLGLAGGRGTQYF. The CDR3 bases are TGTGCCAGCAGCCAAGATCTAGGACTAGCGGGAGGGCGGGGTACGCAGTATTTT.

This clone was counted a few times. The CDR3 region is CASSYSSGRGQDTQYF. The CDR3 DNA sequence: TGTGCCAGCAGTTACTCGTCGGGCAGGGGGCAGGATACGCAGTATTTT. The chain is built from TRBV6-5 and TRBJ2-3; 8 bases agree with TRBD1. The CDR3 sequence is 16 residues long. In germline, CDR1 is MNHEY, CDR2 SVGAGI. Unmatched junction bases numbered 8, after V lost 0 bases and J lost 6 bases.

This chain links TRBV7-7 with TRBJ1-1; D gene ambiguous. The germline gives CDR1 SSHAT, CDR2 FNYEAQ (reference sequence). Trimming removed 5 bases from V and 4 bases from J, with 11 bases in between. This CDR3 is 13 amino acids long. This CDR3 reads CASSHEVGTEAFF. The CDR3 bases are TGTGCCAGCAGCCATGAGGTTGGCACTGAAGCTTTCTTT.

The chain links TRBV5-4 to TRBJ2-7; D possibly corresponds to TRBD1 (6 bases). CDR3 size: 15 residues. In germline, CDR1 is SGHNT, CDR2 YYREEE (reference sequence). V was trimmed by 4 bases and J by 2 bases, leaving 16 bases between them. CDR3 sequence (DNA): TGTGCCAGCAGCCCCGTTACAACAGGGCCCTACGAGCAGTACTTC. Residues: CASSPVTTGPYEQYF.

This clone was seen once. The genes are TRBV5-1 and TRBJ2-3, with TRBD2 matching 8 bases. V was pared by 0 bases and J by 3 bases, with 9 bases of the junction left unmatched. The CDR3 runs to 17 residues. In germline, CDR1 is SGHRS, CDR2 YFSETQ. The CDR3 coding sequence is TGCGCCAGCAGCTTGGATTTGAGCGGGAGAGGGACAGATACGCAGTATTTT. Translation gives CASSLDLSGRGTDTQYF.

The CDR3 region is CASSSSGGGRNEQFF. The CDR3 coding sequence is TGTGCCAGCAGTTCGAGCGGGGGCGGTCGCAATGAGCAGTTCTTC. The chain carries TRBV28 and TRBJ2-1, with 8 bases matching TRBD2. CDR3 length: 15 residues. Germline assignment: CDR1 MDHEN and CDR2 SYDVKM. With V trimmed by 4 bases and J by 6 bases, 8 bases remained unmatched. Combining the CDR3 with reference TRBV28 and TRBJ2-1 gives the whole variable domain DVKVTQSSRYLVKRTGEKVFLECVQDMDHENMFWYRQDPGLGLRLIYFSYDVKMKEKGDIPEGYSVSREKKERFSLILESASTNQTSMYLCASSSSGGGRNEQFFGPGTRLTVL.

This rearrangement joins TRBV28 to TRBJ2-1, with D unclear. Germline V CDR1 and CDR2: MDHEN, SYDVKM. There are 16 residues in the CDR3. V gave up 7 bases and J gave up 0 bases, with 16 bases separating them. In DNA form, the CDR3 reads TGTGCCAGCAACCCACTTCTCCCGAGCTCCTACAATGAGCAGTTCTTC. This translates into CASNPLLPSSYNEQFF.

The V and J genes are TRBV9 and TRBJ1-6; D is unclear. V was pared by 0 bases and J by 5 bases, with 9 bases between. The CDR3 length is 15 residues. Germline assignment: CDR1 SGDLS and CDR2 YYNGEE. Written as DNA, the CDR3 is TGTGCCAGCAGCGTAGGCAGTTTGAATAATTCACCCCTCCACTTT. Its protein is CASSVGSLNNSPLHF. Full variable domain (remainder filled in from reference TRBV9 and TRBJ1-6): DSGVTQTPKHLITATGQRVTLRCSPRSGDLSVYWYQQSLDQGLQFLIQYYNGEERAKGNILERFSAQQFPDLHSELNLSSLELGDSALYFCASSVGSLNNSPLHFGNGTRLTVT.

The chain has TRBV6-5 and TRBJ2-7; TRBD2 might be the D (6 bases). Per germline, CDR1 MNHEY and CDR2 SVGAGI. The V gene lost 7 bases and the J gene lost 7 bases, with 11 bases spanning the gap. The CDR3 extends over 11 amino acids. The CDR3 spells CASTQGREQYF. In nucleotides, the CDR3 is TGTGCCAGCACCCAAGGGAGGGAGCAGTACTTC.

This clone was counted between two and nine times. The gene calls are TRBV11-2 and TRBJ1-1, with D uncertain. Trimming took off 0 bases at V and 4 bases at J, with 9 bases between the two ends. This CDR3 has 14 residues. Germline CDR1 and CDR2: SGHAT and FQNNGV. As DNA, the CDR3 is TGTGCCAGCAGCTTAGAGGGCCTTCTCACTGAAGCTTTCTTT. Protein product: CASSLEGLLTEAFF.

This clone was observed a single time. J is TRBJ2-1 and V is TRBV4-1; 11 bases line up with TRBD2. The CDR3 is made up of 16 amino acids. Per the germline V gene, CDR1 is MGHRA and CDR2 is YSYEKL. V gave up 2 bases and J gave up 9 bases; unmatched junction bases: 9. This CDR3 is CASSQMTSGTFIEQFF. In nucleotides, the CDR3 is TGCGCCAGCAGCCAAATGACTAGCGGGACGTTCATTGAGCAGTTCTTC.

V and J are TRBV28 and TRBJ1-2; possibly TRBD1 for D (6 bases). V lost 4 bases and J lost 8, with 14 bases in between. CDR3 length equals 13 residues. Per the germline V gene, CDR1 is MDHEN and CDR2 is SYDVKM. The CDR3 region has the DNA TGTGCCAGCAGTTCGGGACATTTCGAAGGCTACACCTTC. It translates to CASSSGHFEGYTF.

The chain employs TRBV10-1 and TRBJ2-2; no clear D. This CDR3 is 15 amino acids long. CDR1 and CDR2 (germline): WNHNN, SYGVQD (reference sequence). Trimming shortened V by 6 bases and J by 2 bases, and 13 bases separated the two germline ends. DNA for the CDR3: TGCGCCAGCAGGAACTTCCTTGATAACACCGGGGAGCTGTTTTTT. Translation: CASRNFLDNTGELFF.

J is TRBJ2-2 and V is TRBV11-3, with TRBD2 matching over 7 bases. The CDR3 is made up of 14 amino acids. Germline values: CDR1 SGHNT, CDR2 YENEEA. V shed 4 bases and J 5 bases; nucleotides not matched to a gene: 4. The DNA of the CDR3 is TGTGCCAGCAGCTCGGGGCGGGGGACCGGGGAGCTGTTTTTT. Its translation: CASSSGRGTGELFF.

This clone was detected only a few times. This chain's CDR3 is CASSPERIPKLYEQYF. The CDR3 bases are TGTGCCAGCAGCCCCGAAAGAATTCCGAAACTCTACGAGCAGTACTTC. The chain carries TRBV7-8 and TRBJ2-7; D remains ambiguous. This CDR3 spans 16 amino acids. V was clipped by 5 bases and J by 3 bases, with 20 bases between them. Germline CDR1 SGHVS, CDR2 FQNEAQ.